A selection of T cell receptor beta chains follows, all from one sample in a study of T cells in Graves' hyperthyroidism and ophthalmopathy. In TCRdb, the multiplex PCR reads were re-called with MiXCR into one record per CDR3 protein. The sample shows around 390,000 distinct CDR3 sequences, roughly 15% of them seen only once. The sample comprised blood. These receptors all stem from a woman in her thirties with Graves' ophthalmopathy. Both conserved end residues are part of each CDR3. The D gene is left open where the match is weak. A clone size is listed for some rows: how often the clone was seen (once, few, many), or a class if it is expanded.

j_gene: TRBJ2-1; abundance: .; d_gene: .; v_gene: TRBV9; CDR3nt: TGTGCCAGCAGCGTACGAATCGTAACCAGCTCCTACAATGAGCAGTTCTTC; CDR3aa: CASSVRIVTSSYNEQFF
j_gene: TRBJ1-2; abundance: .; d_gene: .; v_gene: TRBV4-1; CDR3nt: TGCGCCAGCAGCCAAGACTTAAGACACTCCCCGGGCTACACCTTC; CDR3aa: CASSQDLRHSPGYTF
j_gene: TRBJ2-7; abundance: many; d_gene: .; v_gene: TRBV2; CDR3nt: TGTGCCAGCAGGTCCCGGGACTCCTCCTACGAGCAGTACTTC; CDR3aa: CASRSRDSSYEQYF
j_gene: TRBJ2-5; abundance: .; d_gene: TRBD1; v_gene: TRBV10-1; CDR3nt: TGCGCCAGCAGTGCGGGACAGGGAAAAGAGACCCAGTACTTC; CDR3aa: CASSAGQGKETQYF
j_gene: TRBJ2-5; abundance: many; d_gene: TRBD2; v_gene: TRBV20-1; CDR3nt: TGCAGTGCCCTTAGCGGGGGGGCCTGGGAGACCCAGTACTTC; CDR3aa: CSALSGGAWETQYF
j_gene: TRBJ2-7; abundance: many; d_gene: .; v_gene: TRBV2; CDR3nt: TGTGCCAGCAGTTCGAGAGGGGAAGAGCAGTACTTC; CDR3aa: CASSSRGEEQYF
j_gene: TRBJ1-2; abundance: many; d_gene: TRBD1; v_gene: TRBV10-3; CDR3nt: TGTGCCATCCCAAGACAGGGAGACTATGGCTACACCTTC; CDR3aa: CAIPRQGDYGYTF
j_gene: TRBJ1-5; abundance: many; d_gene: TRBD1; v_gene: TRBV27; CDR3nt: TGTGCCAGCAGCACCTCCGGGACAGGGCGTCAGCCCCAGCATTTT; CDR3aa: CASSTSGTGRQPQHF
j_gene: TRBJ2-5; abundance: many; d_gene: .; v_gene: TRBV12-3/TRBV12-4; CDR3nt: TGTGCCAGCAGCCCCTTACAGGGTATGGAGACCCAGTACTTC; CDR3aa: CASSPLQGMETQYF
j_gene: TRBJ2-7; abundance: many; d_gene: .; v_gene: TRBV20-1; CDR3nt: TGCAGTGCTAGCGGGTACTCTCAGGACGAGCAGTACTTC; CDR3aa: CSASGYSQDEQYF
j_gene: TRBJ1-1; abundance: many; d_gene: .; v_gene: TRBV6-2/TRBV6-3; CDR3nt: TGTGCCAGCAGTTACGAGAACTACGAAGCTTTCTTT; CDR3aa: CASSYENYEAFF
j_gene: TRBJ1-1; abundance: many; d_gene: .; v_gene: TRBV19; CDR3nt: TGTGCCAGTAGTTTCTCAGCGGTGGGCACTGAAGCTTTCTTT; CDR3aa: CASSFSAVGTEAFF
j_gene: TRBJ2-3; abundance: many; d_gene: TRBD1; v_gene: TRBV5-5; CDR3nt: TGTGCCAGCAGCCTCCAGGGGGACCGGATACCAGATACGCAGTATTTT; CDR3aa: CASSLQGDRIPDTQYF
j_gene: TRBJ1-2; abundance: many; d_gene: TRBD1; v_gene: TRBV12-3/TRBV12-4; CDR3nt: TGTGCCAGCAGGTACAGGGGGCTCTCCTATGGCTACACCTTC; CDR3aa: CASRYRGLSYGYTF
j_gene: TRBJ2-3; abundance: many; d_gene: .; v_gene: TRBV7-8; CDR3nt: TGTGCCAGCAGCTTTAGGGGGTATACCACAGATACGCAGTATTTT; CDR3aa: CASSFRGYTTDTQYF
j_gene: TRBJ2-1; abundance: many; d_gene: .; v_gene: TRBV10-3; CDR3nt: TGTGCCACCACCCCTCGGGAACAGGACAATGAGCAGTTCTTC; CDR3aa: CATTPREQDNEQFF
j_gene: TRBJ2-1; abundance: many; d_gene: TRBD2; v_gene: TRBV11-3; CDR3nt: TGTGCCAGCAGCCCAGGACTAGCGGGGTTCTCCTACAATGAGCAGTTCTTC; CDR3aa: CASSPGLAGFSYNEQFF
j_gene: TRBJ1-6; abundance: .; d_gene: .; v_gene: TRBV29-1; CDR3nt: TGCAGCGTTGAGGAGGGGATCAATTCACCCCTCCACTTT; CDR3aa: CSVEEGINSPLHF
j_gene: TRBJ2-7; abundance: many; d_gene: TRBD1; v_gene: TRBV10-2; CDR3nt: TGCGCCAGCACCGAACTACAGGGGCTCGTGGACGAGCAGTACTTC; CDR3aa: CASTELQGLVDEQYF
j_gene: TRBJ1-1; abundance: many; d_gene: .; v_gene: TRBV28; CDR3nt: TGTGCCAGCAGTTTAAGTCAGTACCGCGCTGAAGCTTTCTTT; CDR3aa: CASSLSQYRAEAFF
j_gene: TRBJ2-1; abundance: many; d_gene: .; v_gene: TRBV11-1; CDR3nt: TGTGCCAGCAGCTGGGGACGAGCGGGCTGGGAGCAGTTCTTC; CDR3aa: CASSWGRAGWEQFF
j_gene: TRBJ2-4; abundance: few; d_gene: TRBD2; v_gene: TRBV5-6; CDR3nt: TGTGCCAGCAGCTTGGTGAGCGGGGGTAGAGCCAAAAACATTCAGTACTTC; CDR3aa: CASSLVSGGRAKNIQYF
j_gene: TRBJ2-7; abundance: many; d_gene: .; v_gene: TRBV11-2; CDR3nt: TGTGCCAGCAGCGACGGACCGCGCGGCTACGAGCAGTACTTC; CDR3aa: CASSDGPRGYEQYF
j_gene: TRBJ2-3; abundance: many; d_gene: TRBD1; v_gene: TRBV6-1; CDR3nt: TGTGCCAGCAGGGGGACAGGGTGGGGAGATACGCAGTATTTT; CDR3aa: CASRGTGWGDTQYF
j_gene: TRBJ2-2; abundance: many; d_gene: .; v_gene: TRBV30; CDR3nt: TGTGCCTGGAATCACGTTCTGACCGGGGAGCTGTTTTTT; CDR3aa: CAWNHVLTGELFF
j_gene: TRBJ2-7; abundance: .; d_gene: .; v_gene: TRBV24-1; CDR3nt: TGTGCCACCAGTGCGGGGTACGAGCAGTACTTC; CDR3aa: CATSAGYEQYF
j_gene: TRBJ2-2; abundance: .; d_gene: .; v_gene: TRBV27; CDR3nt: TGTGCCAGCAGTTTATTGGGGGGCAACCCCAATGTGGGGGAGCTGTTTTTT; CDR3aa: CASSLLGGNPNVGELFF
j_gene: TRBJ2-1; abundance: many; d_gene: TRBD1; v_gene: TRBV20-1; CDR3nt: TGCAGTGCTAGAGCCCCCCCAGGACAGGGGGGACTAGCCTACAATGAGCAGTTCTTC; CDR3aa: CSARAPPGQGGLAYNEQFF
j_gene: TRBJ2-7; abundance: few; d_gene: TRBD1; v_gene: TRBV3-1; CDR3nt: TGTGCCAGCAGCCGTGGACAGGCTCGGTACTACGAGCAGTACTTC; CDR3aa: CASSRGQARYYEQYF
j_gene: TRBJ2-5; abundance: many; d_gene: .; v_gene: TRBV28; CDR3nt: TGTGCCAGCAGTGCACGCACAGGAAAAGGGTACTTC; CDR3aa: CASSARTGKGYF
j_gene: TRBJ2-3; abundance: many; d_gene: .; v_gene: TRBV28; CDR3nt: TGTGCCCTGGGTGGGGGGGCACCAGATACGCAGTATTTT; CDR3aa: CALGGGAPDTQYF
j_gene: TRBJ2-1; abundance: many; d_gene: TRBD2; v_gene: TRBV20-1; CDR3nt: TGCAGTGCTAGAGATCTTCTAGCGGGGGGTAACTACAATGAGCAGTTCTTC; CDR3aa: CSARDLLAGGNYNEQFF
j_gene: TRBJ2-7; abundance: .; d_gene: TRBD2; v_gene: TRBV27; CDR3nt: TGTGCCAGCAGTTTATTCATAGCGGGGGGGGTTTACGAGCAGTACTTC; CDR3aa: CASSLFIAGGVYEQYF
j_gene: TRBJ1-4; abundance: many; d_gene: .; v_gene: TRBV20-1; CDR3nt: TGCAGTGCTAGGCAAGGACCTGGCGAAAAACTGTTTTTT; CDR3aa: CSARQGPGEKLFF
j_gene: TRBJ1-2; abundance: few; d_gene: .; v_gene: TRBV6-1; CDR3nt: TGTGCCCACGGGGGCTACACCTTC; CDR3aa: CAHGGYTF
j_gene: TRBJ2-7; abundance: many; d_gene: .; v_gene: TRBV6-6; CDR3nt: TGTGCCAGCAGTTACGAGGGGGGCAACAAGGACGAGCAGTACTTC; CDR3aa: CASSYEGGNKDEQYF
j_gene: TRBJ2-3; abundance: many; d_gene: .; v_gene: TRBV20-1; CDR3nt: TGCACCAGAAGGGCGGGGAACACAGATACGCAGTATTTT; CDR3aa: CTRRAGNTDTQYF
j_gene: TRBJ2-7; abundance: many; d_gene: .; v_gene: TRBV3-1; CDR3nt: TGTGCCAGCAGCCAAAGGACAAGCCGCCTAAACCCCCTCGAGCAGTACTTC; CDR3aa: CASSQRTSRLNPLEQYF
j_gene: TRBJ2-1; abundance: many; d_gene: TRBD2; v_gene: TRBV7-2; CDR3nt: TGTGCCAGCAGCCAAGTAGCGGGGGGTTACAATGAGCAGTTCTTC; CDR3aa: CASSQVAGGYNEQFF
j_gene: TRBJ2-5; abundance: many; d_gene: .; v_gene: TRBV3-1; CDR3nt: TGTGCCAGCAGCCAATCTGTGGGAGAGACCCAGTACTTC; CDR3aa: CASSQSVGETQYF
j_gene: TRBJ2-1; abundance: many; d_gene: TRBD1; v_gene: TRBV18; CDR3nt: TGTGCCAGCTCACCCCGGCAGGGGGCCTATGAGCAGTTCTTC; CDR3aa: CASSPRQGAYEQFF
j_gene: TRBJ1-4; abundance: many; d_gene: .; v_gene: TRBV28; CDR3nt: TGTGCCAGCATGTCGGCGGCAGCGGGTGTTGAAAAACTGTTTTTT; CDR3aa: CASMSAAAGVEKLFF
j_gene: TRBJ2-2; abundance: .; d_gene: .; v_gene: TRBV28; CDR3nt: TGTGCCAGCAGTTCGACAGGTGACCACGATATCACCGGGGAGCTGTTTTTT; CDR3aa: CASSSTGDHDITGELFF
j_gene: TRBJ2-3; abundance: many; d_gene: TRBD1; v_gene: TRBV3-1; CDR3nt: TGTGCCAGCAGCCAAGTCTGGGACAGAACTAGCACAGATACGCAGTATTTT; CDR3aa: CASSQVWDRTSTDTQYF
j_gene: TRBJ2-7; abundance: .; d_gene: .; v_gene: TRBV6-2/TRBV6-3; CDR3nt: TGTGCCAGCAGTTACTCAATCGGGCAGGGATTGTACGAGCAGTACTTC; CDR3aa: CASSYSIGQGLYEQYF
j_gene: TRBJ1-1; abundance: many; d_gene: TRBD1; v_gene: TRBV4-1; CDR3nt: TGCGCCAGCAGCCACGCGGACAGGGGGCGCACTGAAGCTTTCTTT; CDR3aa: CASSHADRGRTEAFF
j_gene: TRBJ2-7; abundance: few; d_gene: TRBD1; v_gene: TRBV29-1; CDR3nt: TGCAGCGTTGAAGAAAAGCCGGGACAGGGCCCCTACGAGCAGTACTTC; CDR3aa: CSVEEKPGQGPYEQYF
j_gene: TRBJ2-5; abundance: .; d_gene: TRBD1; v_gene: TRBV28; CDR3nt: TGTGCCAGCAGTTTATCCGGGACAGGGCAAGAGACCCAGTACTTC; CDR3aa: CASSLSGTGQETQYF
j_gene: TRBJ2-4; abundance: .; d_gene: TRBD2; v_gene: TRBV15; CDR3nt: TGTGCCACCAGCAGGGAAAGACTAGCGGGGGAAACCGTAGCCAAAAACATTCAGTACTTC; CDR3aa: CATSRERLAGETVAKNIQYF
j_gene: TRBJ2-1; abundance: many; d_gene: .; v_gene: TRBV20-1; CDR3nt: TGCAGTGCTCGCCGGGGACGCACTAACTACAATGAGCAGTTCTTC; CDR3aa: CSARRGRTNYNEQFF
j_gene: TRBJ1-1; abundance: many; d_gene: TRBD1; v_gene: TRBV12-3/TRBV12-4; CDR3nt: TGTGCCAGCACCCCAGGGGGCTTAGGGGACACTGAAGCTTTCTTT; CDR3aa: CASTPGGLGDTEAFF
j_gene: TRBJ1-2; abundance: few; d_gene: TRBD1; v_gene: TRBV28; CDR3nt: TGTGCCAGCAGCGCAAGACAGGGAGTGTATGGCTACACCTTC; CDR3aa: CASSARQGVYGYTF
j_gene: TRBJ1-1; abundance: .; d_gene: .; v_gene: TRBV28; CDR3nt: TGTGAGATGAACACTGAAGCTTTCTTT; CDR3aa: CEMNTEAFF
j_gene: TRBJ2-5; abundance: many; d_gene: .; v_gene: TRBV11-2; CDR3nt: TGTGCCAGCAGCTTAGTTTTAGCTGGGTCGACCCAGTACTTC; CDR3aa: CASSLVLAGSTQYF
j_gene: TRBJ2-1; abundance: many; d_gene: TRBD2; v_gene: TRBV11-2; CDR3nt: TGTGCCAGCAGCTTGAGCGGGGGGGAGTACAATGAGCAGTTCTTC; CDR3aa: CASSLSGGEYNEQFF
j_gene: TRBJ1-2; abundance: .; d_gene: .; v_gene: TRBV14; CDR3nt: TGTGCCAGCAGCCAAGCCGGGGGCGGTTATGGCTACACCTTC; CDR3aa: CASSQAGGGYGYTF
j_gene: TRBJ2-5; abundance: .; d_gene: .; v_gene: TRBV25-1; CDR3nt: TGTGCCAGCGCCGCCGGGCAGACCCAGTACTTC; CDR3aa: CASAAGQTQYF
j_gene: TRBJ1-5; abundance: few; d_gene: .; v_gene: TRBV4-1; CDR3nt: TGCGCCAGCAGCCAAGATCTATCAGGAGCGAATATTGGCAATCAGCCCCAGCATTTT; CDR3aa: CASSQDLSGANIGNQPQHF
j_gene: TRBJ1-1; abundance: .; d_gene: .; v_gene: TRBV5-1; CDR3nt: TGCGCCAGCAGCTTGGCCATGGGGCGGACAAACACTGAAGCTTTCTTT; CDR3aa: CASSLAMGRTNTEAFF
j_gene: TRBJ1-5; abundance: .; d_gene: .; v_gene: TRBV15; CDR3nt: TGTGCCACCAGTTTAGGTGAAGTTAGCAATCAGCCCCAGCATTTT; CDR3aa: CATSLGEVSNQPQHF